This TCR beta chain was profiled in a study of neurological immune-mediated disorders. MiXCR, applied by TCRdb to the 5' RACE reads, yields one record per CDR3 protein. Here the sample spans 35,000 to 50,000 distinct CDR3 sequences, about 14% being singletons. The sorted libraries were made from approximately 1 million CD4+ or CD8+ T cells. This clonotype was counted at least ten times. V lost 3 bases and J lost 4; bases outside the gene matches: 3. This CDR3 has 15 amino acids. CDR1 DFQATT and CDR2 SNEGSKA come from the germline V gene (reference sequence). The source is an older woman with HTLV-1-associated myelopathy (HAM/TSP). What was sequenced was CD4+ T cells from blood. The V call is TRBV20-1, the J call TRBJ2-1, with 13 bases lining up with TRBD2. CDR3 sequence: CSASPTSGGYNEQFF. CDR3 nucleotide sequence: TGCAGTGCTAGCCCGACTAGCGGGGGGTACAATGAGCAGTTCTTC.